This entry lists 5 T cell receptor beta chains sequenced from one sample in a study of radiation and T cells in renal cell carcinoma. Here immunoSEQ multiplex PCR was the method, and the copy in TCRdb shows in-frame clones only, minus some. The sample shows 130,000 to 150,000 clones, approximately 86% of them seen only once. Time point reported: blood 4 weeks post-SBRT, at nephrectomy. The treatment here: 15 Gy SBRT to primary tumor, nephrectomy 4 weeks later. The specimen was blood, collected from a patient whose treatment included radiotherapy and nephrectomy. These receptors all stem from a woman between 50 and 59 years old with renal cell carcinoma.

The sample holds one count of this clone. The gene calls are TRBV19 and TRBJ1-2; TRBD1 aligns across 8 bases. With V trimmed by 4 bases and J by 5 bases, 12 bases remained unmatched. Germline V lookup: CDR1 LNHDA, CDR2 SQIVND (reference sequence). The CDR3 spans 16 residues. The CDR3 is CASSTSGTGDSYGYTF. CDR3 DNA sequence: TGTGCCAGTAGTACCTCCGGGACAGGAGACAGTTATGGCTACACCTTC.

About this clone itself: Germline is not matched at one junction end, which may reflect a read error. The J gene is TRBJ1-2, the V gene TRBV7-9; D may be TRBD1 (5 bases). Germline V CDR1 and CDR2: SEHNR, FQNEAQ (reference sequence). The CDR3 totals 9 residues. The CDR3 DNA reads TGTGCCAGCCTCCCGGGACCCTCCTTC. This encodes CASLPGPSF.

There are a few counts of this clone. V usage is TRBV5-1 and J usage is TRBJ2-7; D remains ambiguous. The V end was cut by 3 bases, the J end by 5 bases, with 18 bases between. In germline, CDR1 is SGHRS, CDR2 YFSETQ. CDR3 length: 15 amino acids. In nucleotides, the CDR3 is TGCGCCAGCAGCTCCGGAGCGTCTAATATAGACGAGCAGTACTTC. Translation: CASSSGASNIDEQYF.

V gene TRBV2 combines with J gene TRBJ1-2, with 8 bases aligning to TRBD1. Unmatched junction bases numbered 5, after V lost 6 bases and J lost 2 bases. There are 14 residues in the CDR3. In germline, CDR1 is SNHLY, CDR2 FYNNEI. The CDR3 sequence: CASRGGQVNYGYTF. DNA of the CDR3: TGTGCCAGCAGGGGGGGACAGGTGAACTATGGCTACACCTTC.

The CDR3 region has the DNA TGTGCCAGTAGTAGACAGGGACCCCGTCAAGGAGCTTTCTTT. Protein: CASSRQGPRQGAFF. The chain is built from TRBV19 and TRBJ1-1; TRBD1 agrees at 7 bases. This CDR3 has 14 amino acids. The junction had 12 bases not matched to a gene; V was cut back by 4 bases and J by 10 bases. The germline V gene encodes CDR1 LNHDA and CDR2 SQIVND (reference sequence).